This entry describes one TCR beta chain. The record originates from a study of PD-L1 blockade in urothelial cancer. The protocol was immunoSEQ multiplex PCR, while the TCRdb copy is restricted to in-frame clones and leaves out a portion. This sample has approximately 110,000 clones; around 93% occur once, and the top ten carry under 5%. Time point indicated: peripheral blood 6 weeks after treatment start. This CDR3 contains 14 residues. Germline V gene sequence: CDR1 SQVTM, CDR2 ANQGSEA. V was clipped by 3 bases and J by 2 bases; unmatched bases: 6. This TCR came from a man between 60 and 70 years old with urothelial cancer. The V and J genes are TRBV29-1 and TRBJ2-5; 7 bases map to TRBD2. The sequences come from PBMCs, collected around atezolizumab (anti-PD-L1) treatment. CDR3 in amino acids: CSVEWRERQETQYF. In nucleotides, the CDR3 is TGCAGCGTTGAGTGGCGGGAGAGGCAAGAGACCCAGTACTTC.